This section outlines one TCR beta chain sequence together with its context. This sample was taken from a study of blood T cell repertoires in COVID-19. The protocol was immunoSEQ multiplex PCR, while the TCRdb copy is restricted to in-frame clones and leaves out a portion. The sample includes about 430,000 clones, 80% to 90% seen only once; the top ten take roughly 1.1%. Germline V lookup: CDR1 SGHDT, CDR2 YYEEEE. The CDR3 contains 14 residues. Trimming took 1 base from V and 0 from J, leaving 8 bases between them. The V call is TRBV5-6, the J call TRBJ2-7; weak D call: TRBD1 (5 bases). The specimen sequenced was PBMCs or T cells enriched from blood (not recorded which). This TCR was sampled from a man in his thirties or forties who had recovered from COVID-19. The CDR3 sequence is CASSLLDSSYEQYF. Written as DNA, the CDR3 is TGTGCCAGCAGCTTGCTAGACAGCTCCTACGAGCAGTACTTC.